This is a list of T cell receptor beta chains from one sample in a study of T-cell reconstitution after alpha-beta-depleted transplantation in children. MiXCR, applied by TCRdb to the PCR reads, yields one record per CDR3 protein. The sample includes about 420,000 distinct CDR3 sequences, 15% to 20% of them seen just once. Sample: PBMCs, mostly from graft donor cells, taken 360 days after TCRalphabeta/CD19-depleted stem cell transplant. These receptor sequences come from a boy younger than two who had a stem cell transplant for Wiskott-Aldrich syndrome, so the T cells may come from the graft donor. Both conserved end residues are part of each CDR3. Each record gives: J gene, clone size, V gene, D gene, CDR3 protein, CDR3 DNA. The D gene is left open where the match is weak. Some rows mark clone size as missing; the rest say once, few, many or name a class of expanded clone.

J gene: TRBJ2-7; clone size: few; V gene: TRBV12-3/TRBV12-4; D gene: NA; CDR3 protein: CASRVSGGNEQYF; CDR3 DNA: TGTGCCAGCAGGGTATCAGGGGGGAACGAGCAGTACTTC
J gene: TRBJ2-7; clone size: NA; V gene: TRBV4-1; D gene: NA; CDR3 protein: CASSASWGPGDQYF; CDR3 DNA: TGCGCCAGCAGCGCTTCATGGGGGCCGGGCGACCAGTACTTC
J gene: TRBJ1-2; clone size: few; V gene: TRBV2; D gene: NA; CDR3 protein: CASRIRDTSYGYTF; CDR3 DNA: TGTGCCAGCAGGATCAGAGACACGAGCTATGGCTACACCTTC
J gene: TRBJ2-2; clone size: many; V gene: TRBV5-1; D gene: NA; CDR3 protein: CASSSLQGSTGELFF; CDR3 DNA: TGCGCCAGCAGCTCATTACAGGGTAGCACCGGGGAGCTGTTTTTT
J gene: TRBJ2-7; clone size: many; V gene: TRBV9; D gene: TRBD1; CDR3 protein: CASSVGQGLPTYEQYF; CDR3 DNA: TGTGCCAGCAGCGTAGGACAGGGTCTCCCTACCTACGAGCAGTACTTC
J gene: TRBJ1-2; clone size: NA; V gene: TRBV10-2; D gene: NA; CDR3 protein: CASSESTAGSYGYTF; CDR3 DNA: TGCGCCAGCAGTGAGTCGACGGCAGGGTCTTATGGCTACACCTTC
J gene: TRBJ2-7; clone size: NA; V gene: TRBV28; D gene: TRBD2; CDR3 protein: CASSGPGGGDSYEQYF; CDR3 DNA: TGTGCCAGCAGCGGCCCTGGGGGGGGAGACTCCTACGAGCAGTACTTC
J gene: TRBJ2-4; clone size: NA; V gene: TRBV18; D gene: NA; CDR3 protein: CASSPLPGGPPNIQYF; CDR3 DNA: TGTGCCAGCTCACCCCTTCCGGGGGGCCCTCCAAACATTCAGTACTTC
J gene: TRBJ2-5; clone size: NA; V gene: TRBV2; D gene: NA; CDR3 protein: CASSENPWGETQYF; CDR3 DNA: TGTGCCAGCAGTGAGAACCCGTGGGGAGAGACCCAGTACTTC
J gene: TRBJ2-7; clone size: NA; V gene: TRBV4-3; D gene: TRBD1; CDR3 protein: CASSQGGPSGQVYEQYF; CDR3 DNA: TGCGCCAGCAGCCAAGGGGGCCCATCGGGACAGGTCTACGAGCAGTACTTC
J gene: TRBJ2-1; clone size: few; V gene: TRBV24-1; D gene: TRBD2; CDR3 protein: CATSVAGGRYNEQFF; CDR3 DNA: TGTGCCACCAGTGTAGCGGGGGGGCGGTACAATGAGCAGTTCTTC
J gene: TRBJ2-5; clone size: few; V gene: TRBV7-6; D gene: TRBD2; CDR3 protein: CASSLAPSGGASNAQYF; CDR3 DNA: TGTGCCAGCAGCTTAGCGCCTAGCGGGGGGGCCAGTAACGCCCAGTACTTC
J gene: TRBJ1-6; clone size: few; V gene: TRBV10-3; D gene: NA; CDR3 protein: CAISDGQPSPLHF; CDR3 DNA: TGTGCCATCAGTGATGGACAGCCATCACCCCTCCACTTT
J gene: TRBJ2-2; clone size: few; V gene: TRBV5-1; D gene: NA; CDR3 protein: CASSLAIVNTGELFF; CDR3 DNA: TGCGCCAGCAGCTTGGCTATCGTAAACACCGGGGAGCTGTTTTTT
J gene: TRBJ2-2; clone size: NA; V gene: TRBV2; D gene: NA; CDR3 protein: CASSPRGRSTGELFF; CDR3 DNA: TGTGCCAGCAGTCCCCGGGGGCGCAGCACCGGGGAGCTGTTTTTT
J gene: TRBJ2-2; clone size: NA; V gene: TRBV5-5; D gene: NA; CDR3 protein: CASSLSPGSTGELFF; CDR3 DNA: TGTGCCAGCAGCTTATCGCCGGGCTCCACCGGGGAGCTGTTTTTT
J gene: TRBJ2-1; clone size: many; V gene: TRBV18; D gene: NA; CDR3 protein: CASSPRDYNEQFF; CDR3 DNA: TGTGCCAGCTCACCGAGGGATTACAATGAGCAGTTCTTC
J gene: TRBJ1-2; clone size: NA; V gene: TRBV5-5; D gene: NA; CDR3 protein: CASSRDDDGYTF; CDR3 DNA: TGTGCCAGCAGCCGGGATGATGATGGCTACACCTTC
J gene: TRBJ2-5; clone size: few; V gene: TRBV7-7; D gene: TRBD1; CDR3 protein: CVSSSLTGGETQYF; CDR3 DNA: TGTGTCAGCAGCTCCCTCACAGGGGGAGAGACCCAGTACTTC
J gene: TRBJ2-2; clone size: NA; V gene: TRBV28; D gene: TRBD1; CDR3 protein: CASSLWDREAGELFF; CDR3 DNA: TGTGCCAGCAGTTTGTGGGACAGGGAGGCCGGGGAGCTGTTTTTT
J gene: TRBJ1-2; clone size: NA; V gene: TRBV7-9; D gene: NA; CDR3 protein: CASSLSKGGGYTF; CDR3 DNA: TGTGCCAGCAGCTTATCCAAGGGGGGAGGCTACACCTTC
J gene: TRBJ2-7; clone size: few; V gene: TRBV20-1; D gene: NA; CDR3 protein: CSASATGYEQYF; CDR3 DNA: TGCAGTGCTAGTGCCACAGGCTACGAGCAGTACTTC
J gene: TRBJ2-4; clone size: NA; V gene: TRBV4-1; D gene: NA; CDR3 protein: CASSQEGQGKMGAKNIQYF; CDR3 DNA: TGCGCCAGCAGCCAAGAAGGGCAGGGAAAGATGGGGGCCAAAAACATTCAGTACTTC
J gene: TRBJ2-3; clone size: NA; V gene: TRBV5-1; D gene: NA; CDR3 protein: CASTVGVGTDTQYF; CDR3 DNA: TGCGCCAGCACCGTTGGGGTGGGGACAGATACGCAGTATTTT
J gene: TRBJ2-1; clone size: few; V gene: TRBV4-3; D gene: TRBD1; CDR3 protein: CASSQDRDSRSYNEQFF; CDR3 DNA: TGCGCCAGCAGCCAAGATCGGGACAGCCGCTCCTACAATGAGCAGTTCTTC
J gene: TRBJ2-7; clone size: NA; V gene: TRBV10-3; D gene: TRBD1; CDR3 protein: CAISRDSYEQYF; CDR3 DNA: TGTGCCATCAGCCGGGACAGCTACGAGCAGTACTTC
J gene: TRBJ2-1; clone size: NA; V gene: TRBV2; D gene: TRBD1; CDR3 protein: CASSGRDRRGGEQFF; CDR3 DNA: TGTGCCAGCAGTGGACGGGACAGGAGAGGGGGTGAGCAGTTCTTC
J gene: TRBJ2-3; clone size: few; V gene: TRBV7-2; D gene: NA; CDR3 protein: CASSTPQRLTDTQYF; CDR3 DNA: TGTGCCAGCAGCACCCCCCAGCGCCTCACAGATACGCAGTATTTT
J gene: TRBJ2-7; clone size: few; V gene: TRBV27; D gene: TRBD2; CDR3 protein: CASSLRVAGAFYEQYF; CDR3 DNA: TGTGCCAGCAGTTTACGGGTAGCGGGAGCGTTCTACGAGCAGTACTTC
J gene: TRBJ1-1; clone size: few; V gene: TRBV6-2/TRBV6-3; D gene: NA; CDR3 protein: CASSYPQYEAFF; CDR3 DNA: TGTGCCAGCAGTTACCCTCAGTATGAAGCTTTCTTT
J gene: TRBJ2-7; clone size: NA; V gene: TRBV25-1; D gene: NA; CDR3 protein: CASSGPPEQYF; CDR3 DNA: TGTGCCAGCAGTGGCCCCCCCGAGCAGTACTTC
J gene: TRBJ2-7; clone size: NA; V gene: TRBV7-9; D gene: NA; CDR3 protein: CASSLGGGRYGEQYF; CDR3 DNA: TGTGCCAGCAGCTTAGGAGGTGGGAGATATGGCGAGCAGTACTTC
J gene: TRBJ2-5; clone size: NA; V gene: TRBV7-8; D gene: TRBD2; CDR3 protein: CASSGGVWETQYF; CDR3 DNA: TGTGCCAGCAGCGGGGGGGTATGGGAGACCCAGTACTTC
J gene: TRBJ1-2; clone size: NA; V gene: TRBV4-1; D gene: NA; CDR3 protein: CASSQRDGYTF; CDR3 DNA: TGCGCCAGCAGCCAACGGGATGGCTACACCTTC
J gene: TRBJ2-3; clone size: NA; V gene: TRBV12-3/TRBV12-4; D gene: TRBD2; CDR3 protein: CASSLEVAGVPDTQYF; CDR3 DNA: TGTGCCAGCAGTTTAGAGGTAGCGGGAGTCCCAGATACGCAGTATTTT
J gene: TRBJ2-6; clone size: NA; V gene: TRBV5-4; D gene: TRBD1; CDR3 protein: CASSLGTGVFSGANVLTF; CDR3 DNA: TGTGCCAGCAGCTTGGGGACAGGGGTATTCTCTGGGGCCAACGTCCTGACTTTC
J gene: TRBJ2-3; clone size: few; V gene: TRBV7-2; D gene: TRBD2; CDR3 protein: CASSETSAGAWGTQYF; CDR3 DNA: TGTGCCAGCAGCGAGACTAGCGCGGGAGCGTGGGGCACGCAGTATTTT
J gene: TRBJ2-7; clone size: few; V gene: TRBV19; D gene: NA; CDR3 protein: CASSIEVAGNYEQYF; CDR3 DNA: TGTGCCAGTAGTATAGAGGTGGCAGGGAACTACGAGCAGTACTTC
J gene: TRBJ2-1; clone size: few; V gene: TRBV29-1; D gene: TRBD1; CDR3 protein: CSVATGVYNEQFF; CDR3 DNA: TGCAGCGTTGCGACAGGGGTCTACAATGAGCAGTTCTTC
J gene: TRBJ1-2; clone size: few; V gene: TRBV10-3; D gene: NA; CDR3 protein: CAVPTGLGDGYTF; CDR3 DNA: TGTGCCGTTCCTACAGGACTAGGGGACGGCTACACCTTC
J gene: TRBJ2-7; clone size: many; V gene: TRBV10-3; D gene: TRBD1; CDR3 protein: CAISSGTGSYEQYF; CDR3 DNA: TGTGCCATCAGTTCCGGGACAGGTTCCTACGAGCAGTACTTC
J gene: TRBJ2-5; clone size: NA; V gene: TRBV5-1; D gene: NA; CDR3 protein: CASSRAALGETQYF; CDR3 DNA: TGCGCCAGCAGCCGTGCAGCCCTGGGGGAGACCCAGTACTTC
J gene: TRBJ1-2; clone size: few; V gene: TRBV25-1; D gene: NA; CDR3 protein: CASFHGGYTF; CDR3 DNA: TGTGCCAGCTTCCATGGGGGCTACACCTTC
J gene: TRBJ2-2; clone size: NA; V gene: TRBV6-2/TRBV6-3; D gene: NA; CDR3 protein: CASSTRPNTGELFF; CDR3 DNA: TGTGCCAGTAGTACCCGACCTAACACCGGGGAGCTGTTTTTT
J gene: TRBJ1-1; clone size: NA; V gene: TRBV10-3; D gene: NA; CDR3 protein: CAISEQESEAFF; CDR3 DNA: TGTGCCATCAGTGAACAGGAGAGTGAAGCTTTCTTT
J gene: TRBJ2-3; clone size: few; V gene: TRBV29-1; D gene: TRBD2; CDR3 protein: CSVGGSGRLRTDTQYF; CDR3 DNA: TGCAGCGTTGGGGGTAGCGGGAGGCTGAGAACAGATACGCAGTATTTT
J gene: TRBJ1-1; clone size: few; V gene: TRBV20-1; D gene: NA; CDR3 protein: CSAKNTEAFF; CDR3 DNA: TGCAGTGCTAAGAACACTGAAGCTTTCTTT
J gene: TRBJ2-1; clone size: NA; V gene: TRBV4-1; D gene: NA; CDR3 protein: CASSQAIFRVGVYNEQFF; CDR3 DNA: TGCGCCAGCAGCCAAGCAATTTTCAGGGTCGGGGTCTACAATGAGCAGTTCTTC
J gene: TRBJ2-7; clone size: few; V gene: TRBV2; D gene: NA; CDR3 protein: CASSERFRGAYEQYF; CDR3 DNA: TGTGCCAGCAGTGAACGGTTTCGAGGGGCCTACGAGCAGTACTTC
J gene: TRBJ1-2; clone size: few; V gene: TRBV20-1; D gene: NA; CDR3 protein: CSARRQPANYGYTF; CDR3 DNA: TGCAGTGCTCGTCGACAGCCAGCTAACTATGGCTACACCTTC
J gene: TRBJ2-7; clone size: NA; V gene: TRBV12-3/TRBV12-4; D gene: NA; CDR3 protein: CASSLDLLEQYF; CDR3 DNA: TGTGCCAGCAGTTTAGACTTACTCGAGCAGTACTTC
J gene: TRBJ2-5; clone size: few; V gene: TRBV5-1; D gene: NA; CDR3 protein: CASSLAGWTEETQYF; CDR3 DNA: TGCGCCAGCAGCTTGGCCGGGTGGACAGAAGAGACCCAGTACTTC
J gene: TRBJ2-1; clone size: many; V gene: TRBV5-1; D gene: NA; CDR3 protein: CASSLPSYNEQFF; CDR3 DNA: TGTGCCAGCAGCTTACCCAGCTACAATGAGCAGTTCTTC
J gene: TRBJ2-1; clone size: NA; V gene: TRBV20-1; D gene: NA; CDR3 protein: CSASEQYNEQFF; CDR3 DNA: TGCAGTGCTAGTGAGCAGTACAATGAGCAGTTCTTC
J gene: TRBJ2-1; clone size: few; V gene: TRBV24-1; D gene: TRBD1; CDR3 protein: CATSDTRDRRGREQFF; CDR3 DNA: TGTGCCACCAGTGATACCCGGGACAGGAGGGGTCGTGAGCAGTTCTTC